Listed here is a single TCR beta chain. Other DNA sequences from this sample encode an identical CDR3 as well. This entry comes from a study of siplizumab effects on memory and regulatory T cells. Clones were read by immunoSEQ multiplex PCR, and TCRdb kept only the in-frame ones, dropping some. The sample has tens of thousands of clones, 83% seen once. Per the germline V gene, CDR1 is SGDLS and CDR2 is YYNGEE. The CDR3 has 13 amino acids. V lost 0 bases, J lost 4 bases, and 5 bases lay in between. The rearrangement uses TRBV9 and TRBJ1-3; D remains unclear. The source material was memory CD4+ T cells sorted from blood. The clonotype was recovered from a human donor in good health. The CDR3 here is CASSVGGGNTIYF. DNA of the CDR3: TGTGCCAGCAGCGTAGGGGGAGGAAACACCATATATTTT.